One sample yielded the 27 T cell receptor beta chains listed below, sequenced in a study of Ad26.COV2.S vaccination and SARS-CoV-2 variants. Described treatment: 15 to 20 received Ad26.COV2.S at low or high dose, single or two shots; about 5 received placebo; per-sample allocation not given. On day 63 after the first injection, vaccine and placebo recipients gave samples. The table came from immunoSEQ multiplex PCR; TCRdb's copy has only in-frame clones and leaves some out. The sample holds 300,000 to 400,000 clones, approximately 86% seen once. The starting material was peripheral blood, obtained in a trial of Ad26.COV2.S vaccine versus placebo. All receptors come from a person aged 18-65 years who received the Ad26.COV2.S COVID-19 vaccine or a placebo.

Here the CDR3 reads CASSEFVGGDYGYTF. CDR3 nucleotide sequence: TGCGCCAGCAGTGAGTTTGTAGGGGGCGACTATGGCTACACCTTC. The genes are TRBV10-2 and TRBJ1-2, with 7 bases aligning to TRBD1. This CDR3 has 15 amino acids. Germline V CDR1 and CDR2: WSHSY, SAAADI. J lost 3 bases, V lost 1 base, and 5 bases had no gene match.

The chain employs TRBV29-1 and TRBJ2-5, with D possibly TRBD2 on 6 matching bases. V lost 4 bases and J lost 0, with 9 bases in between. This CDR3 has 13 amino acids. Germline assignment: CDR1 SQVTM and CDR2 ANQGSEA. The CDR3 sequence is CSVGGGYQETQYF. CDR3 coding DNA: TGCAGCGTTGGTGGGGGGTACCAAGAGACCCAGTACTTC.

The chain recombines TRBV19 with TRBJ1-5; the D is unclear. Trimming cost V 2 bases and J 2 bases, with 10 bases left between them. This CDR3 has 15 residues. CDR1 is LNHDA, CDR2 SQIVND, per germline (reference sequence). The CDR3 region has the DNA TGTGCCAGTAGTATATTGGGGTCTGGCAATCAGCCCCAGCATTTT. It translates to CASSILGSGNQPQHF. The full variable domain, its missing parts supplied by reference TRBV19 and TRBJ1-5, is DGGITQSPKYLFRKEGQNVTLSCEQNLNHDAMYWYRQDPGQGLRLIYYSQIVNDFQKGDIAEGYSVSREKKESFPLTVTSAQKNPTAFYLCASSILGSGNQPQHFGDGTRLSIL.

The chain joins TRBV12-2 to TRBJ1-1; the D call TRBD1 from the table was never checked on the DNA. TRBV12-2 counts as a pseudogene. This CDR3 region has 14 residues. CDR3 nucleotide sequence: TGTGCAAGTCGCTTCCCCGGACAGGGTACTGAAGCTTTCTTT. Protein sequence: CASRFPGQGTEAFF.

In nucleotides, the CDR3 is TGTGCCAGCAGCTTAGTAATCGGACACGCTTTCTTT. Protein product: CASSLVIGHAFF. The chain recombines TRBV7-9 with TRBJ1-1; TRBD1 is a possible D gene (5 bases). V was cut by 1 base and J by 11 bases, with 11 bases left in between. This CDR3 contains 12 residues. Germline lookup yields CDR1 SEHNR and CDR2 FQNEAQ (reference sequence).

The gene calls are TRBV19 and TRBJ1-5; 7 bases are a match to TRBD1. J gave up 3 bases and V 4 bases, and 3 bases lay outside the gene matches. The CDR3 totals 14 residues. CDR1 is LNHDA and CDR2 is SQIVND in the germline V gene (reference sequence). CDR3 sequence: CASSRDSYNQPQHF. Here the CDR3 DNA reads TGTGCCAGTAGTAGGGACAGTTACAATCAGCCCCAGCATTTT.

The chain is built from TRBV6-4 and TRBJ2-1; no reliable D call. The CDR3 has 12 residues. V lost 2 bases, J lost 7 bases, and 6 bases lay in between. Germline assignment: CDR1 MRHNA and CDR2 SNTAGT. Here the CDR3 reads CASSDGPNEQFF. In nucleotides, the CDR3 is TGTGCCAGCAGTGACGGCCCAAATGAGCAGTTCTTC.

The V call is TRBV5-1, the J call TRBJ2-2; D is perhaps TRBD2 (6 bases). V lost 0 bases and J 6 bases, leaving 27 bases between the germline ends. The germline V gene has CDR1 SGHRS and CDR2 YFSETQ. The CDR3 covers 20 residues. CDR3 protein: CASSLAVGGKGRDPAGELFF. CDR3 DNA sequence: TGCGCCAGCAGCTTGGCCGTCGGAGGGAAAGGACGGGATCCGGCCGGGGAGCTGTTTTTT.

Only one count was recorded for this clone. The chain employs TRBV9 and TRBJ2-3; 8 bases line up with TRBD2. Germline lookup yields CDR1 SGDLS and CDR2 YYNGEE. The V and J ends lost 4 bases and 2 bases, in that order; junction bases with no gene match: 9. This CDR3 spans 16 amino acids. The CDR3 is CASSPYTSGPTDTQYF. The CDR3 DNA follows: TGTGCCAGCAGCCCCTATACTAGCGGTCCCACAGATACGCAGTATTTT.

The CDR3, as DNA: TGTGCCACCAGTGATGAGGGGACTAGCGGGAGCCGGACAGATACGCAGTATTTT. This codes for CATSDEGTSGSRTDTQYF. The genes are TRBV24-1 and TRBJ2-3, with 14 bases fitting TRBD2. The V and J ends lost 3 bases and 3 bases, in that order; junction bases with no gene match: 7. Germline V lookup: CDR1 KGHDR, CDR2 SFDVKD. CDR3 length: 18 amino acids.

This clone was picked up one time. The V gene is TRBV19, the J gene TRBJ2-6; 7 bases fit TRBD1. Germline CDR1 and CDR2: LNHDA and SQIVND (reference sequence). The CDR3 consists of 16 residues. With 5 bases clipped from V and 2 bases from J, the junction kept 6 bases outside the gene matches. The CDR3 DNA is TGTGCCAGTAGTCGAGACAGGGACGCTGGGGCCAACGTCCTGACTTTC. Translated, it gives CASSRDRDAGANVLTF. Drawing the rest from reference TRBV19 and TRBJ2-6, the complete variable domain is DGGITQSPKYLFRKEGQNVTLSCEQNLNHDAMYWYRQDPGQGLRLIYYSQIVNDFQKGDIAEGYSVSREKKESFPLTVTSAQKNPTAFYLCASSRDRDAGANVLTFGAGSRLTVL.

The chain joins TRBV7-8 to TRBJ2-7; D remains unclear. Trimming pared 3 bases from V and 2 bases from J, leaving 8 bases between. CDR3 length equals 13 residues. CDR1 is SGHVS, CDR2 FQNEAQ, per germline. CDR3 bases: TGTGCCAGCAGCTTGCGCCAGCCCTACGAGCAGTACTTC. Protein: CASSLRQPYEQYF.

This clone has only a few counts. The CDR3 loop reads CASSIVFLRDRRRGGELFF. The DNA of the CDR3 is TGTGCCAGTAGTATAGTTTTCCTCCGGGACAGGCGTAGAGGAGGGGAGCTGTTTTTT. This rearrangement joins TRBV19 to TRBJ2-2, with 8 bases that match TRBD1. The CDR3 length is 19 residues. Germline lookup yields CDR1 LNHDA and CDR2 SQIVND (reference sequence). J lost 8 bases, V lost 1 base, and 18 bases had no gene match.

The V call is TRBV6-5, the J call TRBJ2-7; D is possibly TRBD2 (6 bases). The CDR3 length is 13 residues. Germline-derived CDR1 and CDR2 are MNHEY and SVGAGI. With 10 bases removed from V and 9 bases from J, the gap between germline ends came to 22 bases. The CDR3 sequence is CATRDGGSTTQYF. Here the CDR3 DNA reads TGTGCCACTCGGGACGGAGGGTCTACGACGCAGTACTTC.

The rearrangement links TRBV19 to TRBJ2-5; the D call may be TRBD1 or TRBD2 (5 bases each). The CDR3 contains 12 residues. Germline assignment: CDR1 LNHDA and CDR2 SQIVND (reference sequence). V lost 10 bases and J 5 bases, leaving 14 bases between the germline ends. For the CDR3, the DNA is TGTGCCAACCGAGGGGTTAAGGAGACCCAGTACTTC. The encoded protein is CANRGVKETQYF.

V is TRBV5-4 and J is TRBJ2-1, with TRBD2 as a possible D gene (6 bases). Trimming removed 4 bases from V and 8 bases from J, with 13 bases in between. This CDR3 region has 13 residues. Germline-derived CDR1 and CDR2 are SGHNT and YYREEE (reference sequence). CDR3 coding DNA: TGTGCCAGCAGCCCGGCGGGGCGGGATGAGCAGTTCTTC. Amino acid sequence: CASSPAGRDEQFF.

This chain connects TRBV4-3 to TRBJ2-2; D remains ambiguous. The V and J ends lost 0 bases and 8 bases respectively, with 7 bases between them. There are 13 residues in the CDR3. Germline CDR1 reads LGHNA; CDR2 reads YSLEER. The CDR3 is CASSQDEAGELFF. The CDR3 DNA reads TGCGCCAGCAGCCAAGATGAAGCTGGGGAGCTGTTTTTT.

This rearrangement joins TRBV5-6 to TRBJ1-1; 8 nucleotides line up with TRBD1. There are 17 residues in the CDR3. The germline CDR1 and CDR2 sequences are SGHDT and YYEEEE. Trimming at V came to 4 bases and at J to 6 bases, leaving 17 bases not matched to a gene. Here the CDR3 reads CASSLLSPGQATSEAFF. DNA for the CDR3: TGTGCCAGCAGCCTCCTGTCGCCGGGACAGGCGACCTCTGAAGCTTTCTTT.

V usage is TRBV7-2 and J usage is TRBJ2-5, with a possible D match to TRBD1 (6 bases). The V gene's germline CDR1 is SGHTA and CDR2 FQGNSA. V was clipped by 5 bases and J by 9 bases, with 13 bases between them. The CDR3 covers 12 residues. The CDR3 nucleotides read TGTGCCAGCAGCCGAGGGGGATCGGCCCAGTACTTC. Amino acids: CASSRGGSAQYF.

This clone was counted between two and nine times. In nucleotides, the CDR3 is TGCGCCAGCAGGCGACAGCCCAACACCGGGGAGCTGTTTTTT. Its protein product is CASRRQPNTGELFF. The chain has TRBV4-3 and TRBJ2-2, with TRBD1 as a possible D gene (5 bases). The CDR3 covers 14 residues. Germline values: CDR1 LGHNA, CDR2 YSLEER. The germline V and J ends were trimmed by 6 bases and 2 bases, with 10 bases remaining between them.

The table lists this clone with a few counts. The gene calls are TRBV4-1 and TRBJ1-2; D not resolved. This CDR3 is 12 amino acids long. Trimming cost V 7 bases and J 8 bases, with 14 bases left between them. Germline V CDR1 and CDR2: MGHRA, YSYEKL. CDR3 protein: CASKKGMGGYTF. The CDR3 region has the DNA TGCGCCAGCAAGAAAGGGATGGGAGGCTACACCTTC.

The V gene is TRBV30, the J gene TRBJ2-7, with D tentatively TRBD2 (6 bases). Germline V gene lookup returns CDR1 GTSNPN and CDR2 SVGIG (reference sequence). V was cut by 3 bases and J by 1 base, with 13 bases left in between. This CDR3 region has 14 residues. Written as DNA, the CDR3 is TGTGCCTGGAGCCCATACGCGGGGTCCTACGAGCAGTACTTC. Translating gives CAWSPYAGSYEQYF.

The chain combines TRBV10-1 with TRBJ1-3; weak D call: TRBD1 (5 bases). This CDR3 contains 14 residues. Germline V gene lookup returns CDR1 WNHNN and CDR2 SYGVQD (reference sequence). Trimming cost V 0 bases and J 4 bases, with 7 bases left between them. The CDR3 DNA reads TGCGCCAGCAGTGAGTCGGGACTGGGAAACACCATATATTTT. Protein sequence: CASSESGLGNTIYF.

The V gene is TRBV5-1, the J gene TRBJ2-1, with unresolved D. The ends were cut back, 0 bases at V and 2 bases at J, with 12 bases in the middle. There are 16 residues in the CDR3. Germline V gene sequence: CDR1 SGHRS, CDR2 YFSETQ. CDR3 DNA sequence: TGCGCCAGCAGCTTGGCAGACGGCCGGGCCTACAATGAGCAGTTCTTC. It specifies CASSLADGRAYNEQFF.

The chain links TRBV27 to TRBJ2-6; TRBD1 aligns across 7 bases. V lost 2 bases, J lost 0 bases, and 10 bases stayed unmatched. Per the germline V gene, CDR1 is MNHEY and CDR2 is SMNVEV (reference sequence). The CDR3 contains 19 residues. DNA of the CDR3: TGTGCCAGCAGTTTAAGGGGGCCGGGACGGGCCTCTGGGGCCAACGTCCTGACTTTC. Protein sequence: CASSLRGPGRASGANVLTF.

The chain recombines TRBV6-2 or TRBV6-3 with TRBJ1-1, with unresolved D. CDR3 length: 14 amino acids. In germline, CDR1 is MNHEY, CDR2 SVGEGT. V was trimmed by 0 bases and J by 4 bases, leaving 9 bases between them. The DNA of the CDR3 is TGTGCCAGCAGTTACTCCGACACCACCACTGAAGCTTTCTTT. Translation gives CASSYSDTTTEAFF.

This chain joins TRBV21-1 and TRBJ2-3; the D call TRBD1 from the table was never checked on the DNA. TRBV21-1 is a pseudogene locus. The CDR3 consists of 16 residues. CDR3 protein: CASSNGRGRRADTQYF. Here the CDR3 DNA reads TGTGCCAGCAGCAACGGCAGGGGGCGGCGGGCAGATACGCAGTATTTT.